This T cell receptor beta chain was identified during a study of PD-1 blockade in classical Hodgkin lymphoma. The table came from immunoSEQ multiplex PCR; TCRdb's copy has only in-frame clones and leaves some out. The table includes fewer than 35,000 clones, 88% detected once. Documented time point: newly diagnosed, previously untreated cHL patient sample. Magnetic depletion of unwanted cells isolated CD4+ T cells from thawed PBMCs. This clone was observed a single time. Its specificity is unknown. Germline V CDR1 and CDR2: SQVTM, ANQGSEA. V lost 3 bases to trimming and J lost 4 bases, with 10 bases between them. The CDR3 loop spans 13 amino acids. The study, taken as a whole, reports: Before treatment, TCR diversity in newly diagnosed patients was reportedly lower than in healthy donors. The authors have not defined what causes the repertoire differences, possibly disease activity or prior therapy.

The gene calls are TRBV29-1 and TRBJ2-4; D uncertain. This TCR was recovered from a human donor with classical Hodgkin lymphoma. Sequencing input: CD4+ T cells from blood. CDR3 region: CSVEGSQKNIQYF. CDR3 DNA: TGCAGCGTTGAGGGCAGCCAAAAAAACATTCAGTACTTC.